The 2 T cell receptor beta chains listed next were all sequenced from one sample in a study of chemoradiotherapy in HPV16-positive cancers. Data came from immunoSEQ multiplex PCR; TCRdb stores just in-frame clones and leaves some out. The profile covers approximately 8,800 clones, with 65% to 75% appearing a single time and around a tenth taken by the ten largest. The specimen was tumor tissue, collected from a patient who underwent chemoradiotherapy. These receptors originate from a human donor with HPV-associated anogenital cancer.

This clone was counted a single time. The chain is built from TRBV7-9 and TRBJ2-7; D is undetermined. Looked up from germline, CDR1 is SEHNR and CDR2 is FQNEAQ (reference sequence). CDR3 length: 14 residues. Trimming took 5 bases from V and 1 from J, leaving 12 bases between them. The CDR3 loop is CASSPPDGSYEQYF. CDR3 nucleotides: TGTGCCAGCAGCCCACCGGACGGATCCTACGAGCAGTACTTC.

By share of the sample, this clone is large (0.1 to 1%). The gene calls are TRBV7-9 and TRBJ2-3; D remains unclear. CDR1 is SEHNR, CDR2 FQNEAQ, per germline (reference sequence). V lost 10 bases and J lost 2, with 10 bases in between. This CDR3 spans 12 amino acids. CDR3 bases: TGTGCCACCCTCCCATACACAGATACGCAGTATTTT. This sequence encodes CATLPYTDTQYF.